This passage covers 8 T cell receptor beta chains from one sample sequenced in a study of shared clonotypes between healthy human individuals. TCRdb's copy holds only in-frame clones and misses some; the assay was immunoSEQ multiplex PCR. The sample contains over 2,000,000 clones, just under 95% of which appear only once. It was CD45RO-negative cells, positively selected for CCR7, that made up naive CD8 cells, with terminally differentiated effector memory CD45RA+ cells excluded. The sample taken for sequencing was naive CD8+ T cells from PBMCs. These receptor sequences come from a man between 18 and 35 years old in good health. Some clones in this sample may be carry-over from other donors' samples.

The chain has TRBV9 and TRBJ2-7; 7 nucleotides match TRBD1. CDR3 size: 14 residues. The trim removed 2 bases at V and 6 bases at J, leaving 8 bases unmatched. CDR1 and CDR2 from the germline V gene are SGDLS and YYNGEE. CDR3 loop: CASSVRQGLGEQYF. The CDR3 DNA follows: TGTGCCAGCAGCGTCAGACAGGGTTTGGGCGAGCAGTACTTC.

This clone appeared once. The chain links TRBV15 to TRBJ2-1; D perhaps matches TRBD2 (5 bases). V shed 0 bases and J shed 4 bases, with 10 bases lying between them. Per germline, CDR1 LNHNV and CDR2 YYDKDF (reference sequence). This CDR3 region has 15 residues. Here the CDR3 DNA reads TGTGCCACCAGCAGAGATGGTCGGGGTTACAATGAGCAGTTCTTC. This encodes CATSRDGRGYNEQFF.

The rearrangement uses TRBV10-1 and TRBJ2-3; tentative D call: TRBD1 (6 bases). Per germline, CDR1 WNHNN and CDR2 SYGVQD (reference sequence). V gave up 0 bases and J gave up 3 bases, with 13 bases separating them. The length of the CDR3 is 16 residues. As DNA, the CDR3 is TGCGCCAGCAGTGAGTCGACAGGTCCCCCGACAGATACGCAGTATTTT. Translated, it gives CASSESTGPPTDTQYF.

As regards this clone: This sample also contains other DNA sequences that code for the same CDR3. The gene calls are TRBV15 and TRBJ2-7; tentative D call: TRBD1 (6 bases). Germline values: CDR1 LNHNV, CDR2 YYDKDF (reference sequence). This CDR3 region has 15 residues. Trimming took off 1 base at V and 1 base at J, with 11 bases between the two ends. The CDR3 region is CATSRGAGASYEQYF. The CDR3 DNA reads as TGTGCCACCAGCAGAGGGGCAGGGGCGTCCTACGAGCAGTACTTC.

This clone was recorded once. The V gene is TRBV9, the J gene TRBJ2-1, with 10 nucleotides matching TRBD2. Germline-derived CDR1 and CDR2 are SGDLS and YYNGEE. Unmatched junction bases numbered 4, after V lost 3 bases and J lost 4 bases. The CDR3 loop spans 15 amino acids. CDR3 protein: CASSEGTSVYNEQFF. The CDR3, as DNA: TGTGCCAGCAGCGAAGGGACTAGCGTTTACAATGAGCAGTTCTTC.

The rearrangement joins TRBV7-2 to TRBJ2-3; 8 positions match TRBD2. Per the germline V gene, CDR1 is SGHTA and CDR2 is FQGNSA. Trimming removed 0 bases from V and 1 base from J; junction bases left unmatched: 3. The length of the CDR3 is 16 residues. CDR3 nucleotide sequence: TGTGCCAGCAGCTTAGCTCGGACTAGCCGCACAGATACGCAGTATTTT. It translates to CASSLARTSRTDTQYF.

The J gene is TRBJ2-1, the V gene TRBV18; 7 bases match TRBD2. The length of the CDR3 is 15 residues. The J segment lost 5 bases and the V segment lost 5 bases, leaving 9 bases of the junction unmatched. The germline gives CDR1 KGHSH, CDR2 LQKENI. Here the CDR3 reads CASSTGLGINNEQFF. DNA of the CDR3: TGTGCCAGCTCAACCGGACTAGGGATCAACAATGAGCAGTTCTTC.

This clone showed up just once. The rearrangement joins TRBV10-3 to TRBJ2-3; D is possibly TRBD2 (5 bases). The CDR3 loop spans 15 amino acids. Germline V gives CDR1 ENHRY, CDR2 SYGVKD. Trimming took off 4 bases at V and 4 bases at J, with 15 bases between the two ends. CDR3 DNA sequence: TGTGCCATCAGTGCACTACTAGTTCTCGCAGATACGCAGTATTTT. This codes for CAISALLVLADTQYF.